These 20 T cell receptor beta chains were all obtained from the same sample, sequenced in a study of blood T cells in healthy people across ages. Using a J-beta primer mix together with a sample-barcoded 5' primer, a second PCR was run for about 6 to 11 cycles. TCRdb processed the 5' RACE reads anew with MiXCR; each CDR3 protein has one entry. The sample consists of about 730,000 distinct CDR3 sequences, 35% to 45% of them appearing once. Material for sequencing was blood. The source is an older woman in good health.

This clonotype was counted only a few times. This rearrangement joins TRBV13 to TRBJ1-6; a possible D gene is TRBD1 (5 bases). The V and J ends lost 1 base and 10 bases respectively, with 11 bases between them. The V gene's germline CDR1 is PRHDT and CDR2 FYEKMQ (reference sequence). There are 14 residues in the CDR3. CDR3 loop: CASSLVGGRSPLHF. CDR3 bases: TGTGCCAGCAGCTTAGTCGGGGGACGATCACCCCTCCACTTT.

The chain links TRBV5-1 to TRBJ2-5, with TRBD2 matching over 11 bases. This CDR3 spans 14 amino acids. The germline V gene encodes CDR1 SGHRS and CDR2 YFSETQ. Losses at the gene ends were 4 bases for V and 4 bases for J; bases not matched to a gene: 3. DNA for the CDR3: TGCGCCAGCAGCGCGGGACTAGCGGCAGAGACCCAGTACTTC. This gives the protein CASSAGLAAETQYF.

Comment on this clonotype: A read error may account for a junction end that differs from germline. This chain joins TRBV20-1 and TRBJ2-7, with D possibly called TRBD1 or TRBD2 (5 bases each). This CDR3 comprises 13 residues. The germline V gene has CDR1 DFQATT and CDR2 SNEGSKA (reference sequence). In DNA form, the CDR3 reads TGTAGTGCTAGATCCATTGGGGGTGGCGAGCAGTACTTC. Translation gives CSARSIGGGEQYF.

This clonotype was detected only a few times. This chain uses TRBV20-1 with TRBJ2-1; maybe TRBD2 (7 bases). Trimming removed 4 bases at V and 7 bases at J, with 17 bases between. Germline CDR1 is DFQATT and CDR2 is SNEGSKA (reference sequence). The CDR3 extends over 14 amino acids. The CDR3 region has the DNA TGCAGTGCTATTACGGCGCGGGGGCGGAATGAGCAGTTCTTC. Its protein product is CSAITARGRNEQFF.

The chain is built from TRBV20-1 and TRBJ2-5; possibly TRBD1 for D (6 bases). Germline CDR1 is DFQATT and CDR2 is SNEGSKA (reference sequence). This CDR3 spans 13 amino acids. The V end lost 3 bases, the J end lost 5 bases, and 13 bases lay between the germline ends. CDR3 sequence: CSARAGVWETQYF. DNA of the CDR3: TGCAGTGCTAGGGCAGGGGTATGGGAGACCCAGTACTTC.

The chain carries TRBV21-1 and TRBJ2-7. TRBV21-1 corresponds to a pseudogene. The CDR3 loop spans 16 amino acids. The CDR3 spells CASSKIFRRQDYGQYF. The CDR3 bases are TGTGCCAGCAGCAAAATATTCCGTCGGCAGGACTACGGGCAGTACTTC.

This clonotype appeared many times. This rearrangement joins TRBV4-3 to TRBJ2-5; 9 bases match TRBD1. V shed 1 base, J shed 4 bases, and the junction held 4 bases outside the gene matches. The CDR3 sequence is 15 residues long. Germline V gene lookup returns CDR1 LGHNA and CDR2 YSLEER. The DNA of the CDR3 is TGCGCCAGCAGCCAAGGTTGGGGACAGGGAGAGACCCAGTACTTC. This sequence encodes CASSQGWGQGETQYF.

This clonotype was seen a handful of times. CDR3: CASRLPSGVVNEQYF. CDR3 nucleotides: TGTGCCAGCAGGCTACCTAGCGGGGTAGTCAATGAGCAGTACTTC. The chain has TRBV6-6 and TRBJ2-5, with TRBD2 identical over 9 bases. The V gene end was trimmed by 6 bases and the J gene end by 11 bases; junction bases not matched to a gene: 16. This CDR3 is 15 amino acids long. The germline gives CDR1 MNHNY, CDR2 SVGAGI (reference sequence).

The V and J genes are TRBV11-1 and TRBJ2-7; D is uncertain. Trimming removed 8 bases at V and 3 bases at J, with 5 bases between. The CDR3 runs to 10 residues. The germline gives CDR1 SGHAT, CDR2 FQDESV (reference sequence). The DNA for the CDR3 is TGTGCCAGCGACGGCTACGAGCAGTACTTC. Translated: CASDGYEQYF.

The chain joins TRBV9 to TRBJ2-2; D may be TRBD2 (6 bases). The length of the CDR3 is 16 residues. Trimming took 2 bases from V and 4 from J, leaving 15 bases between them. Germline V gene data show CDR1 as SGDLS and CDR2 as YYNGEE. As DNA, the CDR3 is TGTGCCAGCAGCGTCATGGGGGGAGGTTCCACCGGGGAGCTGTTTTTT. This encodes CASSVMGGGSTGELFF.

This clonotype showed up many times. The chain joins TRBV5-1 to TRBJ2-1; D gene unclear. CDR1 and CDR2 (germline): SGHRS, YFSETQ. The CDR3 loop spans 13 amino acids. V was cut by 0 bases and J by 5 bases, with 6 bases left in between. The CDR3 reads CASSLAADNEQFF. CDR3 DNA: TGCGCCAGCAGCTTGGCTGCGGACAATGAGCAGTTCTTC.

Worth noting for this clonotype: An end of the junction does not agree with germline; a read error may underlie this. The rearrangement uses TRBV18 and TRBJ2-7; 8 positions agree with TRBD1. The CDR3 runs 14 residues. Germline V gene lookup returns CDR1 KGHSH and CDR2 LQKENI. The chain's CDR3 is CASSPRDRSDERYF. The CDR3, as DNA: TGTGCCAGCTCACCCCGGGACAGGTCGGACGAGCGGTACTTC.

The rearrangement uses TRBV19 and TRBJ2-1; 8 bases line up with TRBD2. The germline V gene encodes CDR1 LNHDA and CDR2 SQIVND (reference sequence). The junction had 2 bases not matched to a gene; V was cut back by 3 bases and J by 7 bases. This CDR3 comprises 13 residues. The CDR3 DNA sequence: TGTGCCAGTAGTATCGGGAGGGAAAATGAGCAGTTCTTC. The encoded protein is CASSIGRENEQFF.

This clonotype has a count of ten or more. V is TRBV24-1 and J is TRBJ1-5; the D gene is possibly TRBD1 (5 bases). Trimming pared 7 bases from V and 0 bases from J, leaving 9 bases between. The CDR3 spans 14 residues. Germline values: CDR1 KGHDR, CDR2 SFDVKD. CDR3 region: CATSTGYSNQPQHF. CDR3 sequence (DNA): TGTGCCACCAGCACAGGATATAGCAATCAGCCCCAGCATTTT.

This clonotype was observed a handful of times. The chain joins TRBV2 to TRBJ2-5; D is perhaps TRBD1 or TRBD2 (5 bases each). This CDR3 contains 11 residues. The V and J ends lost 3 bases and 13 bases respectively, with 12 bases between them. Germline CDR1 SNHLY, CDR2 FYNNEI. The CDR3 DNA is TGTGCCAGCAGTGACTGGGACCGCCGGTACTTC. Translating it yields CASSDWDRRYF.

The rearrangement links TRBV20-1 to TRBJ2-1; D remains unclear. The CDR3 has 14 amino acids. Germline-derived CDR1 and CDR2 are DFQATT and SNEGSKA (reference sequence). The V and J ends lost 1 base and 9 bases respectively, with 16 bases between them. CDR3: CSARGPPHQSEQFF. As DNA, the CDR3 is TGCAGTGCTAGAGGCCCCCCCCATCAAAGTGAGCAGTTCTTC.

This chain links TRBV20-1 with TRBJ2-3; 11 bases agree with TRBD2. CDR1 is DFQATT and CDR2 is SNEGSKA in the germline V gene (reference sequence). The trim removed 6 bases at V and 0 bases at J, leaving 8 bases unmatched. This CDR3 has 16 amino acids. The CDR3 DNA sequence: TGCAGTGCGCCACTAGCGGGAGCGGGAAGCACAGATACGCAGTATTTT. Translating gives CSAPLAGAGSTDTQYF.

The chain joins TRBV3-1 to TRBJ2-2, with TRBD2 matching 8 bases. The CDR3 extends over 17 amino acids. Germline V lookup: CDR1 LGHDT, CDR2 YNNKEL (reference sequence). Trimming took 1 base from V and 3 from J; bases not matched to a gene: 7. CDR3 sequence: CASSQGSSGSHTGELFF. DNA for the CDR3: TGTGCCAGCAGCCAAGGATCCAGCGGGAGCCACACCGGGGAGCTGTTTTTT.

This clonotype has only a few counts. V usage is TRBV7-2 and J usage is TRBJ2-1, with D perhaps TRBD1 (5 bases). This CDR3 is 17 amino acids long. Trimming shortened V by 2 bases and J by 0 bases, and 14 bases separated the two germline ends. Germline V CDR1 and CDR2: SGHTA, FQGNSA. CDR3 region: CASSLTPGLYSYNEQFF. CDR3 bases: TGTGCCAGCAGCTTAACTCCAGGGTTGTACTCCTACAATGAGCAGTTCTTC.

The CDR3 protein is CASSFGPANTGELFF. CDR3 coding DNA: TGTGCCAGCAGTTTCGGGCCAGCAAACACCGGGGAGCTGTTTTTT. V is TRBV12-3 or TRBV12-4 and J is TRBJ2-2; D not certain. V lost 3 bases, J lost 2 bases, and 10 bases lay in between. The CDR3 contains 15 residues.